This TCR beta chain comes out of a study of shared clonotypes between healthy human individuals. Study information: Ranging from 18 to 49 in age, donors were a couple of women and three men.

The repertoire was sequenced with immunoSEQ multiplex PCR; TCRdb's copy has only in-frame clones and lacks some. The sample includes about 2.1 million clones, about 93% of them seen just once. Concerning this clone itself: Its specificity is unknown.

Naive CD8 cells lacked CD45RO and underwent positive selection for CCR7, leaving out terminally differentiated effector memory CD45RA+ cells. Whole-study results and caveats: In a handful of donors, roughly 5.2% of naive CD4 clonotypes appeared in common. Estimated clonotype richness was generally higher in naive than memory subsets. Clonotypes shared by all four sorted-subset donors had higher generation probabilities than non-shared clonotypes.

V lost 3 bases and J lost 6, with 13 bases in between. The CDR3 length is 14 residues. In germline, CDR1 is SNHLY, CDR2 FYNNEI. This receptor was identified in a man aged 18 to 35 in good health. Some clones in this sample may be carry-over from other donors' samples. This chain connects TRBV2 to TRBJ2-3; unclear D gene. Sequenced input: naive CD8+ T cells from PBMCs. The CDR3 region has the DNA TGTGCCAGCAGTGAGAACGGCCTCTGGGATACGCAGTATTTT. Translating gives CASSENGLWDTQYF.